This passage covers 29 T cell receptor beta chains from one sample sequenced in a study of blood T cells in healthy people across ages (dated by TCRdb to about 2015). Preparation of the library involved 5' RACE. The instrument was an Illumina HiSeq 2500. A second PCR of about 7 to 12 cycles was run with a J-beta primer mix and a sample-barcoded 5' primer. The public reads were reprocessed in TCRdb via fastp at Q25 and MiXCR, keeping in-frame beta chains. One record per CDR3 amino acid sequence lists the most common genes and DNA. The sample table records 650,000 to 1,000,000 distinct CDR3 sequences; 30% to 45% of these occur just once. The ten most abundant clones make up 10% to 15% of the sample. The material sequenced was blood. These receptors were taken from a man younger than 35 in good health.

J is TRBJ1-1 and V is TRBV29-1, with D perhaps matching TRBD1 (5 bases). Germline CDR1 SQVTM, CDR2 ANQGSEA. The CDR3 extends over 12 amino acids. The V gene lost 0 bases and the J gene lost 7 bases, with 9 bases spanning the gap. The CDR3 protein is CSVEEGLHEAFF. The CDR3 DNA is TGCAGCGTTGAAGAGGGACTTCATGAAGCTTTCTTT.

This clonotype was counted many times. The chain employs TRBV5-1 and TRBJ2-3; tentative D call: TRBD1 (5 bases). Trimming left V 3 bases short and J 1 base short, with 12 bases between. This CDR3 comprises 15 residues. Germline V CDR1 and CDR2: SGHRS, YFSETQ. CDR3 DNA: TGCGCCAGCAGCTATTTAGGGGCCGGCACAGATACGCAGTATTTT. Encoded protein: CASSYLGAGTDTQYF.

The V gene is TRBV2, the J gene TRBJ1-1; TRBD1 agrees at 7 bases. The V gene end was trimmed by 4 bases and the J gene end by 1 base; junction bases not matched to a gene: 18. The CDR3 has 19 amino acids. Per germline, CDR1 SNHLY and CDR2 FYNNEI. This chain's CDR3 is CASSGVITRDSESNTEAFF. In DNA, the CDR3 is TGTGCCAGCAGTGGGGTTATCACTAGGGACAGCGAATCGAACACTGAAGCTTTCTTT.

This clonotype has just a few counts. CDR3 nucleotides: TGTGCCAGCAGCTTGGGACCGAAAGATACGCAGTATTTT. It translates to CASSLGPKDTQYF. This sequence joins TRBV7-2 and TRBJ2-3; D assignment may be TRBD1 or TRBD2 (5 bases each). Trimming stripped 3 bases from V and 5 bases from J, with 9 bases between. Germline V lookup: CDR1 SGHTA, CDR2 FQGNSA. CDR3 size: 13 residues.

As regards this clonotype: A much larger clone lies a single base off, so this may be a read error. The rearrangement uses TRBV7-2 and TRBJ2-1, with D unclear. Between the trimmed V and J ends, which lost 2 bases and 13 bases, there was a span of 24 bases. The germline V gene encodes CDR1 SGHTA and CDR2 FQGNSA. The CDR3 length is 16 residues. CDR3 coding DNA: TGTGCCAGCAGCTTATCCCCGGCAGCCGGTGAAGAGACCCAGTTCTTC. It is translated as CASSLSPAAGEETQFF.

There are a few counts of this clonotype. V and J are TRBV6-2 or TRBV6-3 and TRBJ1-2; weak D call: TRBD1 (5 bases). The CDR3 covers 14 residues. CDR1 MNHEY and CDR2 SVGEGT come from the germline V gene. Trimming shortened V by 8 bases and J by 0 bases, and 13 bases separated the two germline ends. CDR3 protein: CASDRDGANYGYTF. CDR3 coding DNA: TGTGCCAGCGACCGGGACGGAGCTAACTATGGCTACACCTTC.

V gene TRBV20-1 combines with J gene TRBJ1-5, with 8 nucleotides matching TRBD1. Germline V gene sequence: CDR1 DFQATT, CDR2 SNEGSKA (reference sequence). The CDR3 runs to 15 residues. The V and J ends lost 6 bases and 1 base, in that order; junction bases with no gene match: 8. The chain's CDR3 is CSANAGTGSNQPQHF. For the CDR3, the DNA is TGCAGTGCCAACGCCGGGACAGGCAGCAATCAGCCCCAGCATTTT.

This clonotype was seen only a few times. The chain uses TRBV9 and TRBJ1-2; a possible D gene is TRBD1 (5 bases). Germline assignment: CDR1 SGDLS and CDR2 YYNGEE. The germline V and J ends were trimmed by 0 bases and 0 bases, with 9 bases remaining between them. The CDR3 is 15 amino acids. CDR3 coding DNA: TGTGCCAGCAGCGTAGCAGGGCCAGCTAACTATGGCTACACCTTC. It encodes CASSVAGPANYGYTF.

V usage is TRBV10-3 and J usage is TRBJ2-1, with D possibly being TRBD1 (6 bases). The J call is doubtful: the DNA matches TRBJ2-7 better. Germline CDR1 and CDR2: ENHRY and SYGVKD. This CDR3 is 15 amino acids long. The CDR3 loop is CAITREQGSYNEQYF. CDR3 DNA: TGTGCCATCACTCGAGAACAGGGCTCCTACAATGAGCAGTACTTC.

Worth noting for this clonotype: A much more abundant neighbour one base away suggests this may be a read error. The V call is TRBV10-3, the J call TRBJ1-1; D is unresolved. Germline CDR1 is ENHRY and CDR2 is SYGVKD. The CDR3 runs to 15 residues. The V and J ends lost 2 bases and 1 base respectively, with 11 bases between them. The CDR3 region is CAISEGPRSNTEAFF. The CDR3 nucleotides read TGTGCCATCAGTGAGGGACCGAGATCGAACACTGAAGCTTTCTTT.

This clonotype turned up a few times. V and J are TRBV3-1 and TRBJ2-7; D unclear. This CDR3 comprises 17 residues. V was trimmed by 1 base and J by 7 bases, leaving 23 bases between them. Per the germline V gene, CDR1 is LGHDT and CDR2 is YNNKEL (reference sequence). The CDR3 bases are TGTGCCAGCAGCCAAGCAAGGGAATCTTTCCTACTGGGGGAGCAGTACTTC. Translation gives CASSQARESFLLGEQYF.

There are many counts of this clonotype. The rearrangement joins TRBV6-2 or TRBV6-3 to TRBJ2-5; 10 bases are a match to TRBD2. V lost 2 bases and J lost 3; bases outside the gene matches: 3. The CDR3 is 15 residues long. The V gene's germline CDR1 is MNHEY and CDR2 SVGEGT. For the CDR3, the DNA is TGTGCCAGCAGTTACGGTGGGACTAGCGAAGAGACCCAGTACTTC. Translation: CASSYGGTSEETQYF.

This clonotype appeared a few times. One junction end disagrees with the germline gene, perhaps due to a read error. The chain has TRBV18 and TRBJ1-2; D is unclear. In germline, CDR1 is KGHSH, CDR2 LQKENI. The CDR3 spans 13 residues. The CDR3 loop is CASSPNGNYGYTF. The CDR3 DNA sequence: TGCGCCAGCTCACCGAACGGGAACTATGGCTACACCTTC. Filled out from reference TRBV18 and TRBJ1-2, the complete variable domain reads NAGVMQNPRHLVRRRGQEARLRCSPMKGHSHVYWYRQLPEEGLKFMVYLQKENIIDESGMPKERFSAEFPKEGPSILRIQQVVRGDSAAYFCASSPNGNYGYTFGSGTRLTVV.

In this sample, this clonotype turned up a few times. V is TRBV5-8 and J is TRBJ2-7; D gene uncertain. With the DNA end fitting TRBJ2-5 better, the J assignment may be wrong. CDR3 length: 15 residues. Germline values: CDR1 SGHTS, CDR2 YDEGEE. CDR3 residues: CASSLDGRPRETQYF. The CDR3 nucleotides read TGTGCCAGCAGCTTGGACGGCAGACCGCGGGAGACCCAGTACTTC.

This clonotype was recorded a few times. This chain uses TRBV4-2 with TRBJ2-7; D unclear. This CDR3 region has 13 residues. Trimming took off 4 bases at V and 7 bases at J, with 14 bases between the two ends. Per germline, CDR1 LGHNA and CDR2 YNFKEQ. CDR3 region: CASSLGSMGEQYF. The CDR3 DNA reads TGTGCCAGCAGCCTTGGGTCTATGGGGGAGCAGTACTTC.

V is TRBV4-3 and J is TRBJ2-5; D is possibly TRBD1 (5 bases). With 4 bases removed from V and 11 bases from J, the gap between germline ends came to 17 bases. Looked up from germline, CDR1 is LGHNA and CDR2 is YSLEER. The CDR3 has 13 residues. The CDR3 DNA sequence: TGCGCCAGCAGCCCGACAGTTAACAATGAGCAGTACTTC. It specifies CASSPTVNNEQYF.

In its sample, this clonotype was seen once. V and J are TRBV10-3 and TRBJ1-1; 9 nucleotides align to TRBD1. The CDR3 has 15 residues. The germline V gene has CDR1 ENHRY and CDR2 SYGVKD. Losses at the gene ends were 4 bases for V and 0 bases for J; bases not matched to a gene: 3. The CDR3: CAISGDRALNTEAFF. CDR3 coding DNA: TGTGCCATCAGTGGGGACAGGGCCTTGAACACTGAAGCTTTCTTT.

This sequence joins TRBV7-2 and TRBJ1-3; D ambiguous. V was clipped by 4 bases and J by 4 bases, with 14 bases between them. Germline CDR1 reads SGHTA; CDR2 reads FQGNSA. The CDR3 loop spans 15 amino acids. This CDR3 reads CASSSKPKPGNTIYF. CDR3 in DNA: TGTGCCAGCAGCTCCAAACCAAAACCCGGAAACACCATATATTTT.

The chain combines TRBV13 with TRBJ2-3, with TRBD2 identical over 9 bases. J gave up 3 bases and V 5 bases, and 6 bases lay outside the gene matches. The CDR3 length is 15 residues. Germline V CDR1 and CDR2: PRHDT, FYEKMQ (reference sequence). The chain's CDR3 is CASSTRLADTDTQYF. The DNA for the CDR3 is TGTGCCAGCAGCACGAGACTAGCGGATACAGATACGCAGTATTTT. The full variable domain, rest sourced from reference TRBV13 and TRBJ2-3, is AAGVIQSPRHLIKEKRETATLKCYPIPRHDTVYWYQQGPGQDPQFLISFYEKMQSDKGSIPDRFSAQQFSDYHSELNMSSLELGDSALYFCASSTRLADTDTQYFGPGTRLTVL.

This clonotype appeared a few times. The V and J genes are TRBV7-9 and TRBJ1-2, with a possible D match to TRBD1 (6 bases). CDR1 and CDR2 from the germline V gene are SEHNR and FQNEAQ (reference sequence). V was trimmed by 5 bases and J by 6 bases, leaving 13 bases between them. The CDR3 contains 13 residues. The CDR3 spells CASSVLSGDGYTF. CDR3 coding DNA: TGTGCCAGCAGCGTTCTCTCAGGGGATGGCTACACCTTC.

The CDR3 nucleotides are TGTGCCAGCAGTGGCGGTCTCTGGATGGAGACCCAGTACTTC. Encoded protein: CASSGGLWMETQYF. The rearrangement joins TRBV6-5 to TRBJ2-5; D uncertain. Germline-derived CDR1 and CDR2 are MNHEY and SVGAGI. The CDR3 has 14 residues. The V gene lost 5 bases and the J gene lost 5 bases, with 15 bases spanning the gap.

The chain carries TRBV7-9 and TRBJ2-5; no clear D gene. CDR1 is SEHNR and CDR2 is FQNEAQ in the germline V gene (reference sequence). Trimming stripped 11 bases from V and 10 bases from J, with 20 bases between. The CDR3 runs to 12 residues. The CDR3 here is CADHFRCQVQYF. The CDR3, as DNA: TGTGCCGACCACTTCCGCTGTCAAGTCCAGTACTTC.

The chain employs TRBV7-2 and TRBJ1-2, with 9 positions matching TRBD1. Per germline, CDR1 SGHTA and CDR2 FQGNSA. CDR3 size: 14 residues. Trimming at V came to 5 bases and at J to 7 bases, leaving 8 bases not matched to a gene. The CDR3: CASSATGGAAGYTF. In DNA form, the CDR3 reads TGTGCCAGCAGCGCTACAGGGGGCGCCGCTGGCTACACCTTC.

In regard to this clonotype: This may arise from a read error, as a much more abundant clone is one base away. This chain links TRBV28 with TRBJ1-3, with TRBD1 as a possible D gene (5 bases). The CDR3 totals 15 residues. Germline V CDR1 and CDR2: MDHEN, SYDVKM. V lost 7 bases and J 2 bases, leaving 15 bases between the germline ends. Here the CDR3 reads CASKTGTGAGNTIYF. The CDR3 coding sequence is TGTGCCAGCAAAACCGGGACGGGTGCTGGAAACACCATATATTTT.

The chain employs TRBV15 and TRBJ1-1, with 8 nucleotides matching TRBD1. CDR1 and CDR2 from the germline V gene are LNHNV and YYDKDF (reference sequence). This CDR3 is 13 amino acids long. Trimming at V came to 3 bases and at J to 5 bases, leaving 2 bases not matched to a gene. CDR3 nucleotides: TGTGCCACCAGCAGCAGGGGGCTGACTGAAGCTTTCTTT. Translation: CATSSRGLTEAFF.

The DNA of the CDR3 is TGCAGGGTCGGGGGAGATACGCAGTATTTT. Translation gives CRVGGDTQYF. The V gene is TRBV20-1, the J gene TRBJ2-3; possible D gene TRBD2, 6 bases. Germline values: CDR1 DFQATT, CDR2 SNEGSKA (reference sequence). The CDR3 has 10 amino acids.

The V and J genes are TRBV29-1 and TRBJ2-1; 7 bases are a match to TRBD2. The CDR3 is made up of 14 amino acids. Germline V lookup: CDR1 SQVTM, CDR2 ANQGSEA. J was trimmed by 5 bases and V by 0 bases; bases with no gene match: 4. Here the CDR3 reads CSVEEGLSNNEQFF. As DNA, the CDR3 is TGCAGCGTTGAAGAGGGACTATCCAACAATGAGCAGTTCTTC.

This clonotype has only a few counts. This sequence joins TRBV7-2 and TRBJ1-2; D is perhaps TRBD1 (5 bases). Trimming took 6 bases from V and 4 from J, leaving 18 bases between them. Germline values: CDR1 SGHTA, CDR2 FQGNSA. The CDR3 covers 15 residues. Here the CDR3 DNA reads TGTGCCAGCAGACCCACCCCAGGGTCCGGCTATGGCTACACCTTC. This sequence encodes CASRPTPGSGYGYTF.

This chain uses TRBV27 with TRBJ2-3; weak D call: TRBD2 (5 bases). The length of the CDR3 is 13 residues. V lost 10 bases, J lost 6 bases, and 17 bases lay in between. CDR1 is MNHEY, CDR2 SMNVEV, per germline (reference sequence). The CDR3 loop is CATGGLPADTQYF. The CDR3 bases are TGTGCCACCGGAGGACTTCCCGCGGATACGCAGTATTTT.